Below, 26 T cell receptor beta chains from the same sample are listed, as sequenced in a study of cytomegalovirus exposure and HLA in healthy donors. The PCR had 60 Vbeta and 13 Jbeta primers. Repertoires were generated with immunoSEQ multiplex PCR, while TCRdb's copy carries only in-frame clones and drops some. Here the sample spans 150,000 to 200,000 clones, 82% being singletons. Source material: PBMCs. The source is a girl between 5 and 17 years old in good health and CMV-seropositive.

The chain carries TRBV5-1 and TRBJ1-2; a weak D match, TRBD1 (6 bases). The germline V gene encodes CDR1 SGHRS and CDR2 YFSETQ. Between the trimmed V and J ends, which lost 0 bases and 2 bases, there was a span of 8 bases. The CDR3 contains 14 residues. The CDR3 DNA sequence: TGCGCCAGCAGCTTGGTGCAGGGGAACTATGGCTACACCTTC. Residues: CASSLVQGNYGYTF.

The rearrangement uses TRBV28 and TRBJ1-3; D is possibly TRBD1 (5 bases). The CDR3 consists of 13 residues. V lost 4 bases, J lost 10 bases, and 14 bases lay in between. From germline, CDR1 is MDHEN and CDR2 SYDVKM. The CDR3 DNA follows: TGTGCCAGCAGTTCCCCCGGGGGAGGGACCATATATTTT. Amino acids: CASSSPGGGTIYF.

V usage is TRBV11-2 and J usage is TRBJ1-2; no firm D call. The germline V gene encodes CDR1 SGHAT and CDR2 FQNNGV. Trimming removed 1 base from V and 1 base from J, with 22 bases in between. The CDR3 sequence is 19 residues long. The CDR3: CASSLAHKGKREVNYGYTF. CDR3 nucleotide sequence: TGTGCCAGCAGCTTAGCCCATAAAGGGAAGCGGGAGGTTAACTATGGCTACACCTTC.

The rearrangement links TRBV30 to TRBJ1-3, with a possible D match to TRBD1 (6 bases). V was clipped by 0 bases and J by 0 bases, with 27 bases between them. Germline V gene data show CDR1 as GTSNPN and CDR2 as SVGIG (reference sequence). The CDR3 has 21 residues. CDR3 in DNA: TGTGCCTGGAGTGTTGCCCCAGGAGAACCGGGACACAGAAACTCTGGAAACACCATATATTTT. This encodes CAWSVAPGEPGHRNSGNTIYF.

The sample holds a few counts of this clone. The V and J genes are TRBV28 and TRBJ1-5, with 8 bases matching TRBD1. The CDR3 covers 13 residues. The V gene's germline CDR1 is MDHEN and CDR2 SYDVKM. V shed 7 bases and J 4 bases; nucleotides not matched to a gene: 3. Here the CDR3 reads CASIRDRNQPQHF. In nucleotides, the CDR3 is TGTGCCAGCATCCGGGACAGGAATCAGCCCCAGCATTTT.

This clone has a single count. The chain combines TRBV4-3 with TRBJ2-2; D perhaps matches TRBD1 (6 bases). CDR1 is LGHNA, CDR2 YSLEER, per germline. The CDR3 loop spans 14 amino acids. V was trimmed by 0 bases and J by 4 bases, leaving 6 bases between them. CDR3 loop: CASSQEQGTGELFF. For the CDR3, the DNA is TGCGCCAGCAGCCAAGAACAGGGCACCGGGGAGCTGTTTTTT.

This clone was observed a single time. The J gene is TRBJ2-7, the V gene TRBV30; D might be TRBD1 (6 bases). Germline values: CDR1 GTSNPN, CDR2 SVGIG (reference sequence). This CDR3 contains 12 residues. V lost 7 bases and J 0 bases, leaving 10 bases between the germline ends. CDR3 sequence: CASGQSSYEQYF. CDR3 DNA sequence: TGTGCCTCAGGACAGAGCTCCTACGAGCAGTACTTC.

The chain links TRBV7-6 to TRBJ2-7; weak D call: TRBD1 (6 bases). Germline CDR1 is SGHVS and CDR2 is FNYEAQ. The CDR3 sequence is 16 residues long. The V end lost 3 bases, the J end lost 2 bases, and 17 bases lay between the germline ends. This CDR3 is CASSFQHRASTYEQYF. The CDR3 DNA is TGTGCCAGCAGCTTTCAGCACAGGGCCAGTACCTACGAGCAGTACTTC.

The rearrangement uses TRBV2 and TRBJ2-7; 9 bases align to TRBD2. This CDR3 comprises 16 residues. J lost 2 bases, V lost 7 bases, and 12 bases had no gene match. CDR1 and CDR2 (germline): SNHLY, FYNNEI. DNA for the CDR3: TGTGCCAGCACCGATCCGGGACTAGCATCTCCCTACGAGCAGTACTTC. It yields the protein CASTDPGLASPYEQYF.

This rearrangement joins TRBV29-1 to TRBJ2-1; D may be TRBD2 (5 bases). Trimming shortened V by 4 bases and J by 3 bases, and 13 bases separated the two germline ends. Germline V gene sequence: CDR1 SQVTM, CDR2 ANQGSEA. This CDR3 has 14 residues. The CDR3 here is CSVGGSTDYNEQFF. The CDR3, as DNA: TGCAGCGTTGGCGGGTCAACAGACTACAATGAGCAGTTCTTC.

The V and J genes are TRBV7-6 and TRBJ2-2; TRBD2 matches 11 bases. Germline V gene sequence: CDR1 SGHVS, CDR2 FNYEAQ. CDR3 size: 16 residues. Trimming at V came to 3 bases and at J to 2 bases, leaving 2 bases not matched to a gene. The CDR3 bases are TGTGCCAGCAGCTTGACTAGCGGGGCCAACACCGGGGAGCTGTTTTTT. It is translated as CASSLTSGANTGELFF.

Written as DNA, the CDR3 is TGTGCCTGGAGTGTAAGTAGGTCGGTCGGAGGATACACCTTC. It translates to CAWSVSRSVGGYTF. The chain is built from TRBV30 and TRBJ1-2; D unclear. CDR3 length: 14 amino acids. CDR1 and CDR2 from the germline V gene are GTSNPN and SVGIG (reference sequence). V dropped 0 bases and J dropped 11 bases, with 19 bases sitting between them.

The table lists this clone with a few counts. V gene TRBV5-5 combines with J gene TRBJ2-1; 10 positions agree with TRBD2. Losses at the gene ends were 3 bases for V and 3 bases for J; bases not matched to a gene: 12. The CDR3 is 18 amino acids. Germline V gene data show CDR1 as SGHKS and CDR2 as YYEKEE (reference sequence). The CDR3: CASSSIPGGTSVYNEQFF. CDR3 nucleotide sequence: TGTGCCAGCAGCTCTATCCCCGGCGGGACTAGCGTCTACAATGAGCAGTTCTTC.

This chain connects TRBV7-9 to TRBJ2-2; no reliable D call. The germline V gene has CDR1 SEHNR and CDR2 FQNEAQ (reference sequence). CDR3 size: 15 residues. Trimming shortened V by 4 bases and J by 0 bases, and 9 bases separated the two germline ends. CDR3 in amino acids: CASSSRGPNTGELFF. The CDR3 nucleotides read TGTGCCAGCAGCTCTAGAGGCCCGAACACCGGGGAGCTGTTTTTT.

This chain joins TRBV11-3 and TRBJ2-1, with a possible D match to TRBD1 (6 bases). This CDR3 has 15 residues. Germline V lookup: CDR1 SGHNT, CDR2 YENEEA. Deletions cut 4 bases from V and 7 bases from J, with 17 bases between. CDR3 sequence reads: CASSSRGSSSNEQFF. The CDR3 DNA is TGTGCCAGCAGCTCCAGGGGATCTAGCTCGAATGAGCAGTTCTTC.

V and J are TRBV5-4 and TRBJ1-1; D is possibly TRBD1 (5 bases). The CDR3 consists of 13 residues. Germline CDR1 and CDR2: SGHNT and YYREEE (reference sequence). Between the trimmed V and J ends, which lost 0 bases and 7 bases, there was a span of 10 bases. For the CDR3, the DNA is TGTGCCAGCAGCTTGGGACAGAACCTTGAAGCTTTCTTT. Protein sequence: CASSLGQNLEAFF.

This clone was found a few times. The same CDR3 can be traced to other DNA sequences in this sample. The genes are TRBV28 and TRBJ1-2; 11 nucleotides align to TRBD1. Germline V gene data show CDR1 as MDHEN and CDR2 as SYDVKM. J gave up 8 bases and V 4 bases, and 0 bases lay outside the gene matches. The CDR3 is 12 amino acids. The CDR3: CASSWDRGGYTF. The CDR3 DNA reads TGTGCCAGCAGTTGGGACAGGGGGGGCTACACCTTC.

The J gene is TRBJ2-5, the V gene TRBV28, with TRBD2 matching 7 bases. Looked up from germline, CDR1 is MDHEN and CDR2 is SYDVKM. V was pared by 2 bases and J by 5 bases, with 23 bases of the junction left unmatched. The CDR3 contains 20 residues. The CDR3 loop reads CASSLTHVGYESGEGETQYF. Here the CDR3 DNA reads TGTGCCAGCAGTTTAACCCACGTGGGGTACGAGAGCGGGGAGGGGGAGACCCAGTACTTC. The full variable domain, its missing parts supplied by reference TRBV28 and TRBJ2-5, is DVKVTQSSRYLVKRTGEKVFLECVQDMDHENMFWYRQDPGLGLRLIYFSYDVKMKEKGDIPEGYSVSREKKERFSLILESASTNQTSMYLCASSLTHVGYESGEGETQYFGPGTRLLVL.

The chain employs TRBV10-1 and TRBJ2-5; no clear D. This CDR3 is 13 amino acids long. V was clipped by 2 bases and J by 2 bases, with 6 bases between them. From germline, CDR1 is WNHNN and CDR2 SYGVQD (reference sequence). The CDR3 loop is CASSEAGQETQYF. The CDR3, as DNA: TGCGCCAGCAGTGAGGCAGGACAAGAGACCCAGTACTTC.

This clone appeared once. One junction end does not reproduce the germline sequence, and a read error may be involved. The V call is TRBV11-2, the J call TRBJ2-6; TRBD1 matches 7 bases. CDR3 length: 16 amino acids. CDR1 is SGHAT and CDR2 is FQNNGV in the germline V gene. The CDR3 bases are TGCGCATTGAAGGGGGCAGGAAAGCCTGGGGCCAACGTCCTGACTTTC. This gives the protein CALKGAGKPGANVLTF.

The chain uses TRBV10-2 and TRBJ2-2, with TRBD2 matching over 10 bases. This CDR3 is built from 16 residues. V shed 5 bases and J 4 bases; nucleotides not matched to a gene: 7. In germline, CDR1 is WSHSY, CDR2 SAAADI. CDR3 in DNA: TGCGCCAGCAGTAAAGCGGGAGGGCCTGGCACCGGGGAGCTGTTTTTT. It encodes CASSKAGGPGTGELFF.

The chain carries TRBV7-8 and TRBJ2-5; tentatively, D is TRBD1 (5 bases). Germline lookup yields CDR1 SGHVS and CDR2 FQNEAQ. The CDR3 has 13 amino acids. Trimming cost V 2 bases and J 5 bases, with 9 bases left between them. In DNA, the CDR3 is TGTGCCAGCAGCTTACAGGGATGGGAGACCCAGTACTTC. Translated, it gives CASSLQGWETQYF.

The rearrangement links TRBV5-6 to TRBJ2-7; 12 positions agree with TRBD1. The CDR3 extends over 14 amino acids. J was trimmed by 6 bases and V by 0 bases; bases with no gene match: 1. Germline V gene lookup returns CDR1 SGHDT and CDR2 YYEEEE. CDR3 DNA sequence: TGTGCCAGCAGCTTGGTGGGACAGGGGGCCGAGCAGTACTTC. It is translated as CASSLVGQGAEQYF.

CDR3 residues: CASRQGQAKYTF. The CDR3 DNA reads as TGTGCCAGCCGCCAGGGGCAGGCAAAATACACCTTC. The rearrangement links TRBV28 to TRBJ1-2; possible D gene TRBD1, 6 bases. The ends were cut back, 8 bases at V and 11 bases at J, with 18 bases in the middle. This CDR3 has 12 residues. The germline V gene has CDR1 MDHEN and CDR2 SYDVKM.

In this sample, this clone turned up a few times. The V and J genes are TRBV6-5 and TRBJ2-1, with D perhaps matching TRBD2 (5 bases). Germline CDR1 MNHEY, CDR2 SVGAGI. The V end was cut by 0 bases, the J end by 9 bases, with 9 bases between. This CDR3 comprises 13 residues. CDR3 coding DNA: TGTGCCAGCAGTTACTCCTCCCGGGGTGAGCAGTTCTTC. It codes for CASSYSSRGEQFF.

The chain is built from TRBV5-1 and TRBJ2-1; D is unresolved. The CDR3 spans 11 residues. Deletions cut 4 bases from V and 7 bases from J, with 6 bases between. Germline V gene data show CDR1 as SGHRS and CDR2 as YFSETQ. The DNA for the CDR3 is TGCGCCAGCAGCCCTGAGAATGAGCAGTTCTTC. As protein: CASSPENEQFF.